The entry that follows covers one TCR beta chain sequence. Antigen specificity is unknown. Samples came from healthy bone marrow donors. The PCR employed 60 Vbeta primers together with 13 Jbeta primers. Sequencing was performed with immunoSEQ multiplex PCR; in TCRdb, only in-frame clones are kept and a portion is missing. This sample carries about 100,000 clones, 75% of them seen once, and the ten largest clones take approximately 4.3%. V was clipped by 5 bases and J by 2 bases; unmatched bases: 8. Germline CDR1 reads MDHEN; CDR2 reads SYDVKM. This CDR3 comprises 16 residues. These data are taken from a study of cytomegalovirus exposure and HLA in healthy donors. Whole-study results and caveats: It was about 150 TCR beta chains that were listed as cytomegalovirus-associated. As a later analysis showed, a missense DCLRE1C variant was linked to trimming of TCR beta V- and J-genes. There were some public TCRs occurring in many donors, but most TCR sequences were rare.

The specimen was PBMCs. This TCR derives from a woman aged 18 to 35 in good health and CMV-seropositive. This sequence joins TRBV28 and TRBJ2-1; 8 bases match TRBD2. Here the CDR3 reads CASSPHVAGTYNEQFF. The CDR3 DNA reads as TGTGCCAGCAGTCCCCACGTAGCGGGGACCTACAATGAGCAGTTCTTC.